This T cell receptor (beta chain) is drawn from a study of a mutant IDH1 vaccine in newly diagnosed glioma. Study overall: Vaccinations were initiated 4-6 weeks following radiotherapy alone, or were given together with temozolomide cycles. A roughly 62% male, roughly 40% female split and a mean age of roughly 44 years characterized treated patients.

The time point was: week 47, end of study. Doses of 300 ug of mutant IDH1 20-mer peptide were given with topical imiquimod. Patients had eight vaccinations, in weeks 1, 3, 5, 7, 11, 15, 19 and 23. Points on this clone: The antigen is not known.

The CDR3 is made up of 14 amino acids. V trimming: 6 bases; J trimming: 4 bases; junction bases outside the gene matches: 2. Looked up from germline, CDR1 is SNHLY and CDR2 is FYNNEI. Here immunoSEQ multiplex PCR was the method, and the copy in TCRdb shows in-frame clones only, minus some. Of just over 60,000 clones in the sample, under 85% are singletons; the top ten hold approximately 3.9%. This receptor was identified in a man aged 30 to 39 with glioma. V and J are TRBV2 and TRBJ1-4; 10 positions agree with TRBD1. This sample comprised PBMCs, obtained from a glioma patient whose treatment included an IDH1 peptide vaccine. For the CDR3, the DNA is TGTGCCAGCAGCCGGGACAGGGGTAATGAAAAACTGTTTTTT. Translating it yields CASSRDRGNEKLFF.